This TCR beta chain was recovered during a study of monozygotic twins with inflammatory bowel disease. Isolation of total RNA was performed on whole blood, with no prior T cell sorting. Germline values: CDR1 SGHRS, CDR2 YFSETQ. CDR3 length: 17 residues. TCRdb re-called the 5' RACE reads, yielding one record per CDR3 amino acid sequence without DNA. The repertoire table contains over 110,000 distinct CDR3 sequences. V and J are TRBV5-1 and TRBJ2-7; TCRdb proposes TRBD1, but this gene call is untestable without DNA. Sequenced sample: blood. The clonotype originates from a human donor with ulcerative colitis or Crohn's disease, or a healthy co-twin of an affected twin (not recorded which). Here the CDR3 reads CASSLTTGGQKTYEQYF.